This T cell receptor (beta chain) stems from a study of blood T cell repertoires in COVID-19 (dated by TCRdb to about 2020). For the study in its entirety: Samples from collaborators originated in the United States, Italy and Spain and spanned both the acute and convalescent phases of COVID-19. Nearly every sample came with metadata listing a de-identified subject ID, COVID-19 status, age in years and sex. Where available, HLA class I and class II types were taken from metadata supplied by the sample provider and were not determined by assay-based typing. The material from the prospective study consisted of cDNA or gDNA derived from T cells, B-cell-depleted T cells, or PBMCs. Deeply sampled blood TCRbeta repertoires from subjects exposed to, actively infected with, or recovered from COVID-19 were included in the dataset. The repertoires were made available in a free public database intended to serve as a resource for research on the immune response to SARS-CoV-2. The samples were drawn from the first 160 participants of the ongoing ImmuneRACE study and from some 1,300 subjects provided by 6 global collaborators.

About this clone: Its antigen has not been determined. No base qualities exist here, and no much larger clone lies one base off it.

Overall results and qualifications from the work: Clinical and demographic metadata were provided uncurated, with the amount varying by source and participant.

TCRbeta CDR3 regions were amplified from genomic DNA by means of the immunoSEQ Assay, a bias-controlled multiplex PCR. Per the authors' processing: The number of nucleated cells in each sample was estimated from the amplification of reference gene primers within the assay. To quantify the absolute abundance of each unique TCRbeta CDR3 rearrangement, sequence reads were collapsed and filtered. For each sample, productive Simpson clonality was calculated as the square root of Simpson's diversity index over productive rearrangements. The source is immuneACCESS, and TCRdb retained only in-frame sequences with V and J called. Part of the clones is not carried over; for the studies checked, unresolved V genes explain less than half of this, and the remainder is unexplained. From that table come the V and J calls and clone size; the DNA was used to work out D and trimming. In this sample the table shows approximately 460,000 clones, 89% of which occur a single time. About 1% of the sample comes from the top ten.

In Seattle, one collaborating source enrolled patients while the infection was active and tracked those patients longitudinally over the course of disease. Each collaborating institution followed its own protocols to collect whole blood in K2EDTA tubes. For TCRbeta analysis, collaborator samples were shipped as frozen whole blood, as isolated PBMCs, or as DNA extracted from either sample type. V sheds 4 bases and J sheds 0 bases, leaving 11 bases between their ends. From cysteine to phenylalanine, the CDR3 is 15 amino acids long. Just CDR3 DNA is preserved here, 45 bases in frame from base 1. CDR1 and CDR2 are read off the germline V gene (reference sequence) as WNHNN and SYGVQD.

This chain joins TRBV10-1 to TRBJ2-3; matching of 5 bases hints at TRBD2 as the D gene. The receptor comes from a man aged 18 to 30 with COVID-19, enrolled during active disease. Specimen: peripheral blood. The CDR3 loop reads CASSVSGSSTDTQYF. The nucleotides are TGCGCCAGCAGTGTCAGCGGATCTAGCACAGATACGCAGTATTTT.